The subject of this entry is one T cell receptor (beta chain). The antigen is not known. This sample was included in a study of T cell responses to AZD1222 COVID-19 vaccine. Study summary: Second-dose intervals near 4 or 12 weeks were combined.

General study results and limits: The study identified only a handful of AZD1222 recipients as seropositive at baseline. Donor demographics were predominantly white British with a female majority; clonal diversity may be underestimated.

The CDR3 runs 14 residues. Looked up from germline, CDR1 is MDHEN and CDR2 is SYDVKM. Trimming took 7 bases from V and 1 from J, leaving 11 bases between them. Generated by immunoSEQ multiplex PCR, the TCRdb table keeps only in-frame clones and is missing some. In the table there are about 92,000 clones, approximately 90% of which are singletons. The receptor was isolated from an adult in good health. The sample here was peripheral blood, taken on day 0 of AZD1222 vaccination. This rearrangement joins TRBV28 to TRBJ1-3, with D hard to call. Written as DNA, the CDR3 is TGTGCCAGCAAAGAGATGGGTTCTGGAAACACCATATATTTT. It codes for CASKEMGSGNTIYF.